The sequence of this TCR beta chain was determined in a study of cytomegalovirus exposure and HLA in healthy donors. The PCR was carried out with 60 Vbeta primers and 13 Jbeta primers. Some clones are missing from TCRdb's copy, which holds only in-frame ones; the method was immunoSEQ multiplex PCR. The sample shows more than 150,000 clones, over 70% of them seen only once. Trimming at V came to 0 bases and at J to 4 bases, leaving 7 bases not matched to a gene. CDR3 size: 16 residues. Germline V CDR1 and CDR2: SGDLS, YYNGEE. A remark on this clone: The same CDR3 also results from other DNA sequences found in this sample.

The rearrangement joins TRBV9 to TRBJ2-7, with 10 bases lining up with TRBD2. The sequencing sample was made of PBMCs. The TCR originated in a man aged 45 to 65 in good health and CMV-seropositive. The CDR3 coding sequence is TGTGCCAGCAGCGTAGGGCTAGCGGGGGATCCTTACGAGCAGTACTTC. It codes for CASSVGLAGDPYEQYF.